The source of this T cell receptor beta chain is a study of T-cell reconstitution after alpha-beta-depleted transplantation in children (dated by TCRdb to about 2016). With regard to the full study: Using TCR repertoire profiling, the study quantitatively followed how T-cell immune reconstitution unfolded in children after TCRalphabeta/CD19-depleted allogeneic hematopoietic cell transplantation.

Overall study results and their limits: In some patients, the high TCRbeta diversity seen at day 60 was put down to recipient T cells and intrathymic progenitors that had survived conditioning. Hyperexpanded clone frequencies declined over subsequent months; after one year, T-cell counts and TCRbeta diversity were mostly attributed to newly produced T cells. About two months after transplant, the apparently early recovery of alphabetaT-cell counts reportedly depended on just several hundred clones that had expanded rapidly and came from non-depleted graft cells.

Receptor amplification or capture employed PCR. This sample was sequenced with an Illumina HiSeq 2500. Molecular barcoding was employed in the preparation of TCR libraries, with unique molecular identifiers being used to normalize TCRbeta repertoire quantification. TCRdb redid the processing of the public reads, applying fastp at Q25 and MiXCR, and retained in-frame beta chains. Identical CDR3 proteins give one entry, which carries the most common genes and DNA. The sample table records hundreds of thousands of distinct CDR3 sequences; 9.5% to 13% of these occur just once. The ten largest clonotypes hold around 7.5% of the sample. The CDR3 runs 11 residues from the cysteine to the phenylalanine. The kept DNA is CDR3 alone, 33 bases in frame from the first base. V is shortened by 6 bases, J by 3 bases, and the region joining them spans 5 bases. This specimen's treatment or condition label, per the study, means: allogeneic hematopoietic cell transplantation with graft depleted of TCRalphabeta T cells and CD19 B cells. Transplant recipients were children who received TCRalphabeta/CD19-depleted allogeneic hematopoietic cell grafts.

This clonotype showed up many times. Its specific antigen is unknown. The sample holds no much larger clone one base away, and base qualities are not on file. The chain was built from TRBV12-3 or TRBV12-4 and TRBJ1-1, with no confidently assigned D gene. Sequencing used PBMCs, obtained before TCRalphabeta/CD19-depleted stem cell transplant. The clonotype was recovered from a boy less than two years old with acute myeloid leukemia, due to receive a stem cell transplant. The nucleotide sequence is TGTGCCAGCAGGAAGGACACTGAAGCTTTCTTT. Its protein is CASRKDTEAFF.